The 20 T cell receptor beta chains presented below share a single source sample, sequenced in a study of post-analysis software for immune sequencing data. Whole-study findings and limits: TRBV5-6, TRBV5-1 and TRBV20-1 were among a few TRBV segments more frequent in patients than controls.

Prepared libraries of TCR beta cDNA carried unique molecular identifiers. TCRdb fed the PCR reads into MiXCR, producing one record per CDR3 protein. The repertoire holds 650,000 to 850,000 distinct CDR3 sequences, with 40% to 55% as singletons. No antigen is known for these receptors. Sequenced material: blood. These receptors were collected from a girl aged 10-17 years with multiple sclerosis.

The V and J genes are TRBV12-3 or TRBV12-4 and TRBJ2-5, with TRBD2 identical over 7 bases. The CDR3 is 13 amino acids. With 8 bases clipped from V and 11 bases from J, the junction kept 14 bases outside the gene matches. The CDR3 DNA is TGTGCCAGCGGGGGGGAGGTGGGCAATGAGCAGTACTTC. Protein: CASGGEVGNEQYF.

The chain joins TRBV4-3 to TRBJ2-1; 8 bases align to TRBD2. The germline V gene encodes CDR1 LGHNA and CDR2 YSLEER. The CDR3 loop spans 15 amino acids. V lost 3 bases, J lost 0 bases, and 1 base stayed unmatched. CDR3 residues: CASSHLAGSYNEQFF. The CDR3 DNA reads TGCGCCAGCAGCCACCTAGCGGGCTCCTACAATGAGCAGTTCTTC.

The chain couples TRBV3-1 to TRBJ1-6; D is undetermined. V lost 3 bases and J lost 18, with 15 bases in between. Germline V gene data show CDR1 as LGHDT and CDR2 as YNNKEL (reference sequence). This CDR3 region has 12 residues. This chain's CDR3 is CASSQGQQSPHF. The CDR3 DNA is TGTGCCAGCAGCCAGGGTCAACAGAGCCCCCACTTT.

In nucleotides, the CDR3 is TGTGCCAGCAGCTTAGGTGGGAGGTCGTACCAAGAGACCCAGTACTTC. Residues: CASSLGGRSYQETQYF. The chain couples TRBV7-2 to TRBJ2-7, with D maybe TRBD2 (6 bases). The assigned J gene may be wrong: the sequence end matches TRBJ2-5 better. Germline CDR1 SGHTA, CDR2 FQGNSA. This CDR3 comprises 16 residues.

V and J are TRBV24-1 and TRBJ2-3; D gene uncertain. V lost 12 bases to trimming and J lost 8 bases, with 23 bases between them. The germline gives CDR1 KGHDR, CDR2 SFDVKD. The CDR3 covers 14 residues. The CDR3 sequence: CAAADGGTTATQYF. The CDR3 DNA reads TGTGCCGCCGCGGACGGCGGAACTACGGCTACGCAGTATTTT.

The sample holds a few counts of this clonotype. This chain joins TRBV4-3 and TRBJ1-1; D is ambiguous. Trimming cost V 0 bases and J 5 bases, with 13 bases left between them. This CDR3 contains 15 residues. Germline V gene sequence: CDR1 LGHNA, CDR2 YSLEER. CDR3 sequence (DNA): TGCGCCAGCAGCCAAGATCTGGGAGGATGGACTGAAGCTTTCTTT. Protein: CASSQDLGGWTEAFF.

This chain joins TRBV4-3 and TRBJ2-5; 7 nucleotides line up with TRBD2. The end of the DNA fits TRBJ2-7 better, so the J call may be wrong. CDR3 size: 14 residues. CDR1 is LGHNA and CDR2 is YSLEER in the germline V gene. The CDR3 region has the DNA TGCGCCAGCAGCCTTAAAATGGGGGGGGGCGAGCAGTACTTC. Its protein product is CASSLKMGGGEQYF.

This clonotype was detected a few times. The rearrangement joins TRBV13 to TRBJ1-2; no clear D gene. CDR3 size: 13 residues. Germline lookup yields CDR1 PRHDT and CDR2 FYEKMQ (reference sequence). V lost 5 bases and J lost 0, with 7 bases in between. The CDR3 bases are TGTGCCAGCAGCCCCCGAACTAACTATGGCTACACCTTC. Its protein is CASSPRTNYGYTF.

The V call is TRBV6-5, the J call TRBJ1-5; 8 nucleotides match TRBD1. V shed 6 bases, J shed 6 bases, and the junction held 7 bases outside the gene matches. CDR1 and CDR2 (germline): MNHEY, SVGAGI. The CDR3 contains 14 residues. The CDR3 bases are TGTGCCAGCAGCAGGACAGGGTCGGTTCAGCCCCAGCATTTT. Its translation is CASSRTGSVQPQHF.

The chain recombines TRBV4-3 with TRBJ1-2; unclear D gene. The germline CDR1 and CDR2 sequences are LGHNA and YSLEER. CDR3 length: 14 residues. V lost 1 base and J lost 4, with 10 bases in between. The CDR3 loop is CASSQGAVSYGYTF. In nucleotides, the CDR3 is TGCGCCAGCAGCCAAGGGGCTGTAAGCTATGGCTACACCTTC.

This clonotype showed up just a few times. The chain recombines TRBV11-1 with TRBJ1-2; D is uncertain. The CDR3 is 14 residues long. Germline V gene data show CDR1 as SGHAT and CDR2 as FQDESV (reference sequence). The V end lost 1 base, the J end lost 4 bases, and 10 bases lay between the germline ends. The CDR3 region is CASSLGSGLYGYTF. The CDR3 DNA follows: TGTGCCAGCAGCTTAGGATCCGGGCTCTATGGCTACACCTTC.

On this clonotype itself: One end of the junction is discordant with germline, which a read error may explain. V and J are TRBV7-6 and TRBJ2-1; 11 nucleotides line up with TRBD2. The CDR3 runs 18 residues. CDR1 and CDR2 from the germline V gene are SGHVS and FNYEAQ. This CDR3 is CASSSMTSGVSSYNEQFF. Here the CDR3 DNA reads TGTGCCAGCAGCTCAATGACTAGCGGGGTGAGCTCCTACAATGAACAGTTCTTC.

This clonotype was seen more than once but under ten times. The chain carries TRBV20-1 and TRBJ2-7; 10 nucleotides line up with TRBD2. This CDR3 is built from 14 residues. CDR1 and CDR2 (germline): DFQATT, SNEGSKA (reference sequence). With V trimmed by 3 bases and J by 2 bases, 4 bases remained unmatched. CDR3 residues: CSASPTSGAYEQYF. DNA of the CDR3: TGCAGTGCTAGTCCAACTAGCGGGGCCTACGAGCAGTACTTC.

This clonotype was observed a single time. The chain employs TRBV20-1 and TRBJ1-1; D uncertain. Trimming shortened V by 3 bases and J by 2 bases, and 10 bases separated the two germline ends. Germline V gene data show CDR1 as DFQATT and CDR2 as SNEGSKA (reference sequence). The CDR3 has 13 residues. As DNA, the CDR3 is TGCAGTGCTAGCCCGGATTTCAACACTGAAGCTTTCTTT. Protein sequence: CSASPDFNTEAFF.

The V call is TRBV12-3 or TRBV12-4, the J call TRBJ1-5, with 8 bases lining up with TRBD1. CDR3 length: 15 residues. Trimming at V came to 3 bases and at J to 7 bases, leaving 8 bases not matched to a gene. The chain's CDR3 is CASSFRGQGQQPQHF. Here the CDR3 DNA reads TGTGCCAGCAGTTTCCGAGGACAGGGTCAACAGCCCCAGCATTTT.

The chain employs TRBV30 and TRBJ1-5; 8 nucleotides match TRBD1. The CDR3 runs to 14 residues. Germline loops: CDR1 GTSNPN, CDR2 SVGIG (reference sequence). With 2 bases clipped from V and 7 bases from J, the junction kept 7 bases outside the gene matches. CDR3 residues: CAWSQNRGSQPQHF. CDR3 DNA: TGTGCCTGGAGTCAAAACAGGGGGTCGCAGCCCCAGCATTTT.

This clonotype was observed a handful of times. The chain joins TRBV5-1 to TRBJ1-2; maybe TRBD1 (6 bases). This CDR3 region has 13 residues. Germline CDR1 SGHRS, CDR2 YFSETQ. V lost 5 bases to trimming and J lost 4 bases, with 12 bases between them. CDR3 residues: CASSGQSSYGYTF. The CDR3 region has the DNA TGCGCCAGCAGTGGACAGTCGTCCTATGGCTACACCTTC.

The CDR3 DNA follows: TGTGCCAGCAGCCCCGGGGTGAGGACTGGGGCCAACGTCCTGACTTTC. Amino acids: CASSPGVRTGANVLTF. The chain is built from TRBV7-2 and TRBJ2-6; weak D call: TRBD2 (5 bases). CDR1 and CDR2 from the germline V gene are SGHTA and FQGNSA. V lost 5 bases and J lost 2, with 13 bases in between. The CDR3 runs 16 residues.

The chain joins TRBV7-9 to TRBJ2-2, with 14 bases aligning to TRBD2. The V gene's germline CDR1 is SEHNR and CDR2 FQNEAQ (reference sequence). The CDR3 consists of 17 residues. The J segment lost 6 bases and the V segment lost 0 bases, leaving 3 bases of the junction unmatched. This CDR3 is CASSLAGLAGAAGELFF. CDR3 nucleotide sequence: TGTGCCAGCAGCTTAGCGGGACTAGCGGGAGCGGCCGGGGAGCTGTTTTTT.

The rearrangement links TRBV28 to TRBJ2-4; D might be TRBD2 (7 bases). Germline V lookup: CDR1 MDHEN, CDR2 SYDVKM. Trimming pared 5 bases from V and 0 bases from J, leaving 20 bases between. This CDR3 region has 18 residues. CDR3 residues: CASSPSLGGGIAKNIQYF. CDR3 DNA sequence: TGTGCCAGCAGTCCCTCCTTAGGGGGGGGAATAGCCAAAAACATTCAGTACTTC.